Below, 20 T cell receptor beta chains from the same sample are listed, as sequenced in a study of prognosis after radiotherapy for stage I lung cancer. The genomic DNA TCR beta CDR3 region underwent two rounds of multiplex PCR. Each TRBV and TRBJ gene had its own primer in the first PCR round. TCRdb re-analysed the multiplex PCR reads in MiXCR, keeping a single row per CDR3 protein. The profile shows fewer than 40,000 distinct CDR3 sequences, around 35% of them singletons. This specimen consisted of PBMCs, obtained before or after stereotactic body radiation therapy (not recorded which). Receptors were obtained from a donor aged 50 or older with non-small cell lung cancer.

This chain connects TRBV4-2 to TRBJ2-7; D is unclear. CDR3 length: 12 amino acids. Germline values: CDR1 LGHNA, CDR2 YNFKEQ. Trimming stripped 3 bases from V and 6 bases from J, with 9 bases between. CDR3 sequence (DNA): TGTGCCAGCAGCCAGACGGTCGGCGAGCAGTACTTC. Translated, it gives CASSQTVGEQYF.

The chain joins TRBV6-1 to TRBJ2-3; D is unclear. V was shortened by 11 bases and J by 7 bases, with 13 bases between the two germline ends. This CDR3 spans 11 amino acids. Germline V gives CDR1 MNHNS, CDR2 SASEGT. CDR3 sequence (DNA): TGTGCCGGCACCAATTCCTATACGCAGTATTTT. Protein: CAGTNSYTQYF.

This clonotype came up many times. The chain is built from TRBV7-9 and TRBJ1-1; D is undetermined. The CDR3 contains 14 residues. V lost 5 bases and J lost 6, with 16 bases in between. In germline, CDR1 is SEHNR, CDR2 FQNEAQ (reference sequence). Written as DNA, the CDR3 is TGTGCCAGCAGCCCTCGTCTCGTCCCGGCTGAAGCTTTCTTT. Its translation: CASSPRLVPAEAFF.

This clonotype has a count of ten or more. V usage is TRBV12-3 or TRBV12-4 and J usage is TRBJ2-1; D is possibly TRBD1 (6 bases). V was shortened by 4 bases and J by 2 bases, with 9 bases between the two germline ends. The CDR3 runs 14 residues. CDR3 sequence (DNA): TGTGCCAGCAGTTCCGGGACAACCTACAATGAGCAGTTCTTC. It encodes CASSSGTTYNEQFF.

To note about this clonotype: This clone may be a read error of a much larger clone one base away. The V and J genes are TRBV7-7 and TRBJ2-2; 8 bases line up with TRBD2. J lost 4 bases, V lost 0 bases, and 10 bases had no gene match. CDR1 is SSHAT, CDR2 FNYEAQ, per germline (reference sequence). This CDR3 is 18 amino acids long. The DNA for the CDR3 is TGTGCCAGCAGCTTAGCGGGTAGCGGGGCGTCGAGCACCGGGGAGCTGTTTTTT. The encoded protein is CASSLAGSGASSTGELFF.

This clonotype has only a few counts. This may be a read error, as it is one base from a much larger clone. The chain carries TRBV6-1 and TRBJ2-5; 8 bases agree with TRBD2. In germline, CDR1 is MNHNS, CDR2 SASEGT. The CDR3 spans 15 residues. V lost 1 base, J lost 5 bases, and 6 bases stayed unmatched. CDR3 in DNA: TGTGCCAGCAGTGAAGTTAGCGGGATTTATGAGACCCAGTACTTC. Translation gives CASSEVSGIYETQYF.

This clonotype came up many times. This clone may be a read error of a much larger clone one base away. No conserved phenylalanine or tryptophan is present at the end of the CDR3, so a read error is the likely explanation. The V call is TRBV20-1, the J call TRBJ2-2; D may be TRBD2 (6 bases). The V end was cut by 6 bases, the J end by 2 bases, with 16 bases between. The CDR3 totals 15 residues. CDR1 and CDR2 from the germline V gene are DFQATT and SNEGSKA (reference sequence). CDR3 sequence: CSAILAGLNTGELFL. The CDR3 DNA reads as TGCAGTGCGATCCTCGCGGGGCTAAACACCGGGGAGCTGTTTCTT.

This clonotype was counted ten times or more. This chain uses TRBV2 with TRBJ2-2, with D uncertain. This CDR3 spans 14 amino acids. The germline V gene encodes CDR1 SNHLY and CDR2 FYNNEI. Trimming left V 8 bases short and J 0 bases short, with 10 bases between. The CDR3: CASGRFSNTGELFF. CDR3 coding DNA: TGTGCCAGCGGCCGATTTTCGAACACCGGGGAGCTGTTTTTT.

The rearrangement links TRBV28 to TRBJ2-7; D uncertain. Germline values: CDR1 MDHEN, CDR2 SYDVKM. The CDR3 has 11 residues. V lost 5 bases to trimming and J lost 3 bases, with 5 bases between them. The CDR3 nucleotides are TGTGCCAGCAGTGTGGGCTACGAGCAGTACTTC. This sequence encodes CASSVGYEQYF.

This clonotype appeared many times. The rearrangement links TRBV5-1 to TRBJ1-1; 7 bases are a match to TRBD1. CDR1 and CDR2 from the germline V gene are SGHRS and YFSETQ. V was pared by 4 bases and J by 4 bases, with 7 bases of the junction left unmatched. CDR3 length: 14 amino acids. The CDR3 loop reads CASSQPQGGTEAFF. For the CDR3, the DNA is TGCGCCAGCAGCCAGCCGCAGGGGGGCACTGAAGCTTTCTTT.

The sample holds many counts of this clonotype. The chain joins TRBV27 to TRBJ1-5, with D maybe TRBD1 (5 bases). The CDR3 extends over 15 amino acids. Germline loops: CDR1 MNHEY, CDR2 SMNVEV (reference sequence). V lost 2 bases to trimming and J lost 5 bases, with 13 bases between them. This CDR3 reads CASSLGAGLDQPQHF. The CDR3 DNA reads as TGTGCCAGCAGTTTAGGGGCAGGGCTCGATCAGCCCCAGCATTTT.

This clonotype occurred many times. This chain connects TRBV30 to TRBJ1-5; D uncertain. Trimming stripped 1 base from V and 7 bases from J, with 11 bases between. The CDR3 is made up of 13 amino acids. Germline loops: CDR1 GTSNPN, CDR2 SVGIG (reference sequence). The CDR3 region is CAWSADTAQPQHF. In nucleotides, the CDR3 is TGTGCCTGGAGTGCAGACACCGCACAGCCCCAGCATTTT.

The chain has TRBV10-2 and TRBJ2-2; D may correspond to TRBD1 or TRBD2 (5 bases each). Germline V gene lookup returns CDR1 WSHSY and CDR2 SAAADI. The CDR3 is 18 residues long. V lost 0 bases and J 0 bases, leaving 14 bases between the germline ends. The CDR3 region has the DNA TGCGCCAGCAGTGAGTCGGGGCTAGCCTTACCGAACACCGGGGAGCTGTTTTTT. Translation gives CASSESGLALPNTGELFF.

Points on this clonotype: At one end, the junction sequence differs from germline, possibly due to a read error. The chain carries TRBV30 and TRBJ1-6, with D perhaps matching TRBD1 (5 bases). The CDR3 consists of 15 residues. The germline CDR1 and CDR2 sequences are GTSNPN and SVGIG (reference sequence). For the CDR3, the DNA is TGTGGCTGGAGTCCACCGGGCGCAAATTCGGGACCCATCCACTTT. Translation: CGWSPPGANSGPIHF. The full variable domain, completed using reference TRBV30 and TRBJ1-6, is SQTIHQWPATLVQPVGSPLSLECTVEGTSNPNLYWYRQAAGRGLQLLFYSVGIGQISSEVPQNLSASRPQDRQFILSSKKLLLSDSGFYLCGWSPPGANSGPIHFGNGTRLTVT.

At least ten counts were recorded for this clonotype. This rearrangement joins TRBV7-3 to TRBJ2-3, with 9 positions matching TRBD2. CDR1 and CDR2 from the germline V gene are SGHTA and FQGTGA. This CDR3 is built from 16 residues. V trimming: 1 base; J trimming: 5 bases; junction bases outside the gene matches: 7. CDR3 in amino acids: CASSLMPLAGEDTQYF. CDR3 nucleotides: TGTGCCAGCAGCTTAATGCCCTTAGCGGGAGAAGATACGCAGTATTTT.

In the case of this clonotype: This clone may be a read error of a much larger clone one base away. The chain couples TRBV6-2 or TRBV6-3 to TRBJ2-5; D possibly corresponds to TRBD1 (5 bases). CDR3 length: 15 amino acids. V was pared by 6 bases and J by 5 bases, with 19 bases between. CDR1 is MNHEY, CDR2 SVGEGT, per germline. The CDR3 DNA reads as TGTGCCAGCAGCCCCCTCCTGGTGGGGCGGGAGACCCAGTACTTC. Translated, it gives CASSPLLVGRETQYF.

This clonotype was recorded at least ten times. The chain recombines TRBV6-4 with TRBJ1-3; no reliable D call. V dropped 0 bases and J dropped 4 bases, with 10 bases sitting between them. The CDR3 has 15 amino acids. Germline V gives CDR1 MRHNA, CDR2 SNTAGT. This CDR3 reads CASSDSWKYGNTIYF. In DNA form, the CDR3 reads TGTGCCAGCAGTGACTCTTGGAAGTACGGAAACACCATATATTTT.

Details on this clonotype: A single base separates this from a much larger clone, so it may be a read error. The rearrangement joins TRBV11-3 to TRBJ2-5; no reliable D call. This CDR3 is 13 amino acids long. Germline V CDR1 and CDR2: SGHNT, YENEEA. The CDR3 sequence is CASSFNSQDTQYF. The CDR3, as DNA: TGTGCCAGCAGCTTTAACAGTCAAGATACCCAGTACTTC.

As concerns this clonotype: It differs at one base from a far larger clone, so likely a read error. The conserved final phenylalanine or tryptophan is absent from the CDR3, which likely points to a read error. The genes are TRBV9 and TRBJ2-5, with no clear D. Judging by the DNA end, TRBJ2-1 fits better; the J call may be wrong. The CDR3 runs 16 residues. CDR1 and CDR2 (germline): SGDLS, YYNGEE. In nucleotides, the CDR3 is TGTGCCAGCAGCCCCGGCACTGGATTCACCTACAATGAGCAGTTCTTG. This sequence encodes CASSPGTGFTYNEQFL.

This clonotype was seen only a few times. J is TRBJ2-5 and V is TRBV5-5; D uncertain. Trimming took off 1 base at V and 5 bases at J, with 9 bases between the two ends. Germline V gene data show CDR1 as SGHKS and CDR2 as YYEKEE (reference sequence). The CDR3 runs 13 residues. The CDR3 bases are TGTGCCAGCAGCTTGTTGGGTGGTGAGACCCAGTACTTC. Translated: CASSLLGGETQYF.